This record looks at one T cell receptor (beta chain) sequence and its context. These data originate in a study of T-cell reconstitution after alpha-beta-depleted transplantation in children. Trimming stripped 5 bases from V and 6 bases from J, with 10 bases between. The CDR3 has 12 residues. Germline V gene data show CDR1 as SEHNR and CDR2 as FQNEAQ (reference sequence). The library targeted TCRbeta and was prepared with unique molecular identifiers. Using its own MiXCR run on the PCR reads, TCRdb lists one record per CDR3 protein. The sample consists of 600,000 to 700,000 distinct CDR3 sequences, around 16% of them appearing once.

V is TRBV7-9 and J is TRBJ1-1; D gene uncertain. The sample was PBMCs from the stem cell graft donor, taken from the stem cell graft. This clonotype was obtained from a human donor who donated a stem cell graft to a child with acute myeloid leukemia. This CDR3 reads CASSPRRPEAFF. DNA for the CDR3: TGTGCCAGCAGCCCCCGGCGCCCTGAAGCTTTCTTT.